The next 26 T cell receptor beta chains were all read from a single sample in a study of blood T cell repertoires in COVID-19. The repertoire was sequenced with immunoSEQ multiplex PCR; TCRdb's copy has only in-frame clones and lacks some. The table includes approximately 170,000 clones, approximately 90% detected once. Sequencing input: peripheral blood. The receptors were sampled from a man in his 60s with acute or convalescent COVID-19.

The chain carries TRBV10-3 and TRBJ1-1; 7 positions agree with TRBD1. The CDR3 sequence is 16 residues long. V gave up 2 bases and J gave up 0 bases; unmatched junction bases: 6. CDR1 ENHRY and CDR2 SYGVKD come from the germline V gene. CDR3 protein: CAISEVSGGMNTEAFF. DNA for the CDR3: TGTGCCATCAGTGAGGTATCAGGGGGAATGAACACTGAAGCTTTCTTT.

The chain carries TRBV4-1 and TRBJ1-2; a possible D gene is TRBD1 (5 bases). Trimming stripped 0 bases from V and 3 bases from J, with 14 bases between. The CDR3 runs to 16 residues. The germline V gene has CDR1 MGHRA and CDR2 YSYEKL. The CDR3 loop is CASSQDGQGRDYGYTF. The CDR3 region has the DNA TGCGCCAGCAGCCAAGATGGTCAGGGTCGGGACTATGGCTACACCTTC.

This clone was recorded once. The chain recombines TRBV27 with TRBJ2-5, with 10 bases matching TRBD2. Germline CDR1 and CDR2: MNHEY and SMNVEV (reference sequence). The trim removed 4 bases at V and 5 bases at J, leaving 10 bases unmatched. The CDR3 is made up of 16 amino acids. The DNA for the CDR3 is TGTGCCAGCAGTTCTACTAGCGGGAATTGGTGGGAGACCCAGTACTTC. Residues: CASSSTSGNWWETQYF.

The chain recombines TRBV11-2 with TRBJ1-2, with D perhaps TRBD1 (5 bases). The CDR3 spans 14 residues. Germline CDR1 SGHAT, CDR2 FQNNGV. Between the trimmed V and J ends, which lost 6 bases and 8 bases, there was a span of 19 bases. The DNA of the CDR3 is TGTGCCAGCAGTCAATCGGCAGGGATGTCGGGCTACACCTTC. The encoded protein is CASSQSAGMSGYTF.

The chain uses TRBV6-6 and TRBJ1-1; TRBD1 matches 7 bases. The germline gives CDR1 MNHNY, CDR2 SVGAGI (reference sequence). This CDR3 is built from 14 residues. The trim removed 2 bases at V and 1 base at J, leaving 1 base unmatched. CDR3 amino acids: CASSYDRENTEAFF. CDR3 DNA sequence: TGTGCCAGCAGTTACGACAGGGAGAACACTGAAGCTTTCTTT.

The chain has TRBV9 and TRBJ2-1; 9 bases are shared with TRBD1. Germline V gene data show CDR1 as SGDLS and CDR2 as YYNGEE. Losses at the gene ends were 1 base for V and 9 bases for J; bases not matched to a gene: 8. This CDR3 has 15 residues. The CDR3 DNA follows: TGTGCCAGCAGCGTAAGCGGGACAGGGTCAAGTGAGCAGTTCTTC. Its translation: CASSVSGTGSSEQFF. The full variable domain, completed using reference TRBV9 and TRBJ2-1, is DSGVTQTPKHLITATGQRVTLRCSPRSGDLSVYWYQQSLDQGLQFLIQYYNGEERAKGNILERFSAQQFPDLHSELNLSSLELGDSALYFCASSVSGTGSSEQFFGPGTRLTVL.

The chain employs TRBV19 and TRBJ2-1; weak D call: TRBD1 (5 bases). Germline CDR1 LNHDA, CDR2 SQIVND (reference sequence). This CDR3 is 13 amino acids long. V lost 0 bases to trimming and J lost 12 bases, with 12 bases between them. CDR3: CASSIEWNGAQFF. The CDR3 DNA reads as TGTGCCAGTAGTATAGAATGGAATGGGGCGCAGTTCTTC.

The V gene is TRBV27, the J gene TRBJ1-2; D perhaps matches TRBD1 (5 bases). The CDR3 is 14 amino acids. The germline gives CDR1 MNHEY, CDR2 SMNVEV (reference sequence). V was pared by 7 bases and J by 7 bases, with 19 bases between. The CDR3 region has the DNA TGTGCCAGCACCCGAGGGTCGGGGGAGGCTGGCTACACCTTC. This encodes CASTRGSGEAGYTF.

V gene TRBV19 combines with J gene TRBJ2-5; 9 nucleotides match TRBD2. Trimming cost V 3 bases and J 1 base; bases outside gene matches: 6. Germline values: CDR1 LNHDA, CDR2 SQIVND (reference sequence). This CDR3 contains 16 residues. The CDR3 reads CASSILAGRPQETQYF. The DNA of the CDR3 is TGTGCCAGTAGTATCCTAGCGGGGAGGCCCCAAGAGACCCAGTACTTC.

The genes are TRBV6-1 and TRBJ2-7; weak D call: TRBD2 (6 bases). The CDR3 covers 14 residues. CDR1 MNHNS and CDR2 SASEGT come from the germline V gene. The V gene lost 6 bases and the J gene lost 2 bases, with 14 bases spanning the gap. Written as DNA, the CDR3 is TGTGCCAGCAGAGATAGCGGAACCACCTACGAGCAGTACTTC. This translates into CASRDSGTTYEQYF.

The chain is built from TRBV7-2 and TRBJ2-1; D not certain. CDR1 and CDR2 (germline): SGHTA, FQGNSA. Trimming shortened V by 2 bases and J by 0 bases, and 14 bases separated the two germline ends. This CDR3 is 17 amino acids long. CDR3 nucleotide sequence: TGTGCCAGCAGCTTATTCGCAGCGAGGTACTCCTACAATGAGCAGTTCTTC. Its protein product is CASSLFAARYSYNEQFF.

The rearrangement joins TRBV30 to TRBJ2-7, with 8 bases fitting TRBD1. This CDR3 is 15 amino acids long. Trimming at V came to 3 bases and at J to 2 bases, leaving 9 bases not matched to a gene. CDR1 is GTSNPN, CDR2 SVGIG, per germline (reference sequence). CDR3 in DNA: TGTGCCTGGAGCGAGACAGGGGTAGCGACCTACGAGCAGTACTTC. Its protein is CAWSETGVATYEQYF. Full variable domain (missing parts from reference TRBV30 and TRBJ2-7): SQTIHQWPATLVQPVGSPLSLECTVEGTSNPNLYWYRQAAGRGLQLLFYSVGIGQISSEVPQNLSASRPQDRQFILSSKKLLLSDSGFYLCAWSETGVATYEQYFGPGTRLTVT.

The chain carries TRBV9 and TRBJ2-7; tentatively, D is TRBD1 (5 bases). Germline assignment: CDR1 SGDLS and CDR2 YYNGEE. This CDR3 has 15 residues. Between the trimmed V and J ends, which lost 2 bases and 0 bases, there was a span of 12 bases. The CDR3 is CASSVDSSLSYEQYF. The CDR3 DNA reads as TGTGCCAGCAGCGTCGACAGCTCCCTCTCCTACGAGCAGTACTTC.

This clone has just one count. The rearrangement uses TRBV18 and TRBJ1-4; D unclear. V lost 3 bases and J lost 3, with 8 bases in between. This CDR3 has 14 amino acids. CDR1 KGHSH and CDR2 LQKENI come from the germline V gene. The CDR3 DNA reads TGTGCCAGCTCACCGGGAGCGGCTAATGAAAAACTGTTTTTT. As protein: CASSPGAANEKLFF.

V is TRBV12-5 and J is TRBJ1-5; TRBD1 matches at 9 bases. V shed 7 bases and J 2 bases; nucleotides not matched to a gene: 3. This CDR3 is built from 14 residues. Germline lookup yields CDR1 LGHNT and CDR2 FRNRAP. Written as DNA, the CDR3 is TGTGCTAGTGCTCGGACAGGGGGCAATCAGCCCCAGCATTTT. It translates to CASARTGGNQPQHF.

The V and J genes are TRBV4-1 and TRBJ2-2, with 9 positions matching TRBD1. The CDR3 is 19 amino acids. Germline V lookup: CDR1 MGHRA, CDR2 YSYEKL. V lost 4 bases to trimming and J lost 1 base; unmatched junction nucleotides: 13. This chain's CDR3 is CASSLSSDRTGVNTGELFF. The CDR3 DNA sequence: TGCGCCAGCAGCCTCTCGTCCGACAGGACAGGGGTGAACACCGGGGAGCTGTTTTTT.

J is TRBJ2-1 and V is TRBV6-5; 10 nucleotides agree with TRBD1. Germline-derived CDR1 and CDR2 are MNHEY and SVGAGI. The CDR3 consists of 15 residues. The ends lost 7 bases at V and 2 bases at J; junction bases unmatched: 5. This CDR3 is CASIRGQGTYNEQFF. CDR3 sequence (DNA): TGTGCCAGCATCAGGGGACAGGGGACCTACAATGAGCAGTTCTTC.

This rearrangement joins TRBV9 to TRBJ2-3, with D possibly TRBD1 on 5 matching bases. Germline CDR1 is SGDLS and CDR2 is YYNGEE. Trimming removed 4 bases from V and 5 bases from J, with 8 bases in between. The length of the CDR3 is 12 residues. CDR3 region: CASSQGRDTQYF. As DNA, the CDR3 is TGTGCCAGCAGCCAGGGTAGAGATACGCAGTATTTT.

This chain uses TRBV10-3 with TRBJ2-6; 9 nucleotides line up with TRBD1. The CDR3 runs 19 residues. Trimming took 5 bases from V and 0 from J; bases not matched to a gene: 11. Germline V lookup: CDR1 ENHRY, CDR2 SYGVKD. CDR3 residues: CAISRNPGQGYSGANVLTF. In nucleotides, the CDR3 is TGTGCCATCAGTCGTAACCCGGGACAGGGCTACTCTGGGGCCAACGTCCTGACTTTC.

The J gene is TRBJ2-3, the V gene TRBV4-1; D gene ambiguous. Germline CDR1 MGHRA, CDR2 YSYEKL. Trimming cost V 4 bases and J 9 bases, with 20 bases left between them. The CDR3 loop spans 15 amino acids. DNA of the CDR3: TGCGCCAGCAGCCCGGGTTTGCCCCTGGAAAACACGCAGTATTTT. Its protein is CASSPGLPLENTQYF.

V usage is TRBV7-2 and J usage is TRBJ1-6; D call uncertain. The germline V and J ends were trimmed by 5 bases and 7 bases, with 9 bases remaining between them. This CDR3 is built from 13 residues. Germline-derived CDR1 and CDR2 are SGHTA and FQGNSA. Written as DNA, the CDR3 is TGTGCCAGCAGCCCCGGGTACAATTCACCCCTCCACTTT. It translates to CASSPGYNSPLHF.

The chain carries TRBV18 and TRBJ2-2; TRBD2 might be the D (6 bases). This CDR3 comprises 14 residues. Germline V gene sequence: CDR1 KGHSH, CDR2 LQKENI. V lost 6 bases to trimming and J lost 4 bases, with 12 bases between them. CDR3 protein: CASSRPGGTGELFF. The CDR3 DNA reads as TGTGCCAGCTCTCGGCCCGGGGGCACCGGGGAGCTGTTTTTT.

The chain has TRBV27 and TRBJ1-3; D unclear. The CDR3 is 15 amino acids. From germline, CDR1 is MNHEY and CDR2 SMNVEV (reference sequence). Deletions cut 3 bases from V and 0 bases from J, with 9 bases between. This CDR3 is CASSFGRSSGNTIYF. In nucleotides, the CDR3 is TGTGCCAGCAGTTTCGGCAGGTCCTCTGGAAACACCATATATTTT.

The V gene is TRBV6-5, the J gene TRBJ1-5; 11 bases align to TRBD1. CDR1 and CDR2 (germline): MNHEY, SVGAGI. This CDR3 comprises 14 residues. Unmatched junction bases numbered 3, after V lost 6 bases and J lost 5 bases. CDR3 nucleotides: TGTGCCAGCAGAAAGGACAGGGGGCATCAGCCCCAGCATTTT. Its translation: CASRKDRGHQPQHF.

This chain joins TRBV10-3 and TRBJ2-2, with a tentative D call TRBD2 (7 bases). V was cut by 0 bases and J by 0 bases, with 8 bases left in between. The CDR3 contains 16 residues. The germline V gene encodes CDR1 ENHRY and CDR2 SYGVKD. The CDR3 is CAISESGGPNTGELFF. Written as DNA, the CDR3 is TGTGCCATCAGTGAGTCGGGGGGGCCGAACACCGGGGAGCTGTTTTTT.

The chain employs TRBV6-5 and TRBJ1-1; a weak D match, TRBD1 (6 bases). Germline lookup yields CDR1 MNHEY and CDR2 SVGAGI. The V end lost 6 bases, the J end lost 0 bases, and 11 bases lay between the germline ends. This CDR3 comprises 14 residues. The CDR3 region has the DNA TGTGCCAGCAGCTCGGGACACCTGAACACTGAAGCTTTCTTT. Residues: CASSSGHLNTEAFF.